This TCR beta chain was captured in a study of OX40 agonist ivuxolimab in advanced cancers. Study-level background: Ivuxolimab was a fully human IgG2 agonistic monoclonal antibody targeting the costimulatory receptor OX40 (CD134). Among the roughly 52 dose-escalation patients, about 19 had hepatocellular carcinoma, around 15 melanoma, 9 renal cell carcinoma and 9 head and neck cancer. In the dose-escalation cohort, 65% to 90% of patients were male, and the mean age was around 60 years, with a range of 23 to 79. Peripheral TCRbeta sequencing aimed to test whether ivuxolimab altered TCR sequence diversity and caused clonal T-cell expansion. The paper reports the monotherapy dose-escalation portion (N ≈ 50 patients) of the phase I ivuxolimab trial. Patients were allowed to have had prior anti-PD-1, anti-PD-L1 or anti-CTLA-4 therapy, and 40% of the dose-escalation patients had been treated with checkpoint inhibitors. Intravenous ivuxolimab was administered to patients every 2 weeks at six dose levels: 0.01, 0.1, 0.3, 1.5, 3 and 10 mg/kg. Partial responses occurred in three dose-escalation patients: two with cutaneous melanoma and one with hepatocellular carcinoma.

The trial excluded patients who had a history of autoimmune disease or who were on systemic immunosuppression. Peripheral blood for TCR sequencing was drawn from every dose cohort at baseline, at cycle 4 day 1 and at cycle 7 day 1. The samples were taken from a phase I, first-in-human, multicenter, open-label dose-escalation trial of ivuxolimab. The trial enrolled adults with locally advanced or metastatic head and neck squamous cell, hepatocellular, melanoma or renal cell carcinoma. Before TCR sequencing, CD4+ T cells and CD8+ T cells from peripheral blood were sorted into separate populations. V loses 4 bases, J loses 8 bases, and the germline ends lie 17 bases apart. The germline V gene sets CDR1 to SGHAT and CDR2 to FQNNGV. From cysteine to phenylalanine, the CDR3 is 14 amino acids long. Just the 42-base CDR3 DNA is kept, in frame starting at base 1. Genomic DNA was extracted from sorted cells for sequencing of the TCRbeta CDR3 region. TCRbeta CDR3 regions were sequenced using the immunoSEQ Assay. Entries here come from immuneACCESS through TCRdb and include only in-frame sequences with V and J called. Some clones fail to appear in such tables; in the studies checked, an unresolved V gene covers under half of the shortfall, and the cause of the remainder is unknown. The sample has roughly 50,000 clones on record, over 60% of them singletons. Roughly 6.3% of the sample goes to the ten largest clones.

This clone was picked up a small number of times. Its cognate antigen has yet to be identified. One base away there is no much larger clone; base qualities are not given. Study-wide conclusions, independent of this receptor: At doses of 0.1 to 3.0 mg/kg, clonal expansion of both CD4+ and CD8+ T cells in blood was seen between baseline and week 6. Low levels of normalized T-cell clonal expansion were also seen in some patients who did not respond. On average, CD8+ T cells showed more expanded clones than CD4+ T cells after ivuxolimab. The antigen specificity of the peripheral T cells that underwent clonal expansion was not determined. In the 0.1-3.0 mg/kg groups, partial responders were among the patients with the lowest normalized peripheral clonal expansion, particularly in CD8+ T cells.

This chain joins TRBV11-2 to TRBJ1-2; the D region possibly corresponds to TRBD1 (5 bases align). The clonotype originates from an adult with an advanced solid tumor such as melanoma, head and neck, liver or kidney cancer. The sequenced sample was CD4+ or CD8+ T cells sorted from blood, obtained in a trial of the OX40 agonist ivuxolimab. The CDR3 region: CASSSRAQEGGYTF. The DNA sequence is TGTGCCAGCAGCTCCCGGGCCCAGGAGGGGGGCTACACCTTC.